This TCR beta chain emerged from a study of blood T cell repertoires in COVID-19. Study-level background: The United States, Italy and Spain were the sources of the acute and convalescent COVID-19 samples.

Produced via immunoSEQ multiplex PCR; TCRdb's table is partial and in-frame only. The table records about 350,000 clones, almost 90% of them present only once. Within the 2 weeks before study entry, each person in the exposed group met a COVID-19 case. Trimming removed 2 bases at V and 5 bases at J, with 13 bases between. The CDR3 loop spans 14 amino acids. Germline V gene lookup returns CDR1 SGHRS and CDR2 YFSETQ. The sample taken for sequencing was PBMCs or T cells enriched from blood (not recorded which). This sequence was found in a woman in her twenties or thirties who had been exposed to COVID-19. The chain couples TRBV5-1 to TRBJ1-1; D is possibly TRBD1 (5 bases). The CDR3 loop is CASSLTQGWTEAFF. In DNA, the CDR3 is TGCGCCAGCAGCTTAACGCAGGGATGGACTGAAGCTTTCTTT. Combining the CDR3 with reference TRBV5-1 and TRBJ1-1 gives the whole variable domain KAGVTQTPRYLIKTRGQQVTLSCSPISGHRSVSWYQQTPGQGLQFLFEYFSETQRNKGNFPGRFSGRQFSNSRSEMNVSTLELGDSALYLCASSLTQGWTEAFFGQGTRLTVV.